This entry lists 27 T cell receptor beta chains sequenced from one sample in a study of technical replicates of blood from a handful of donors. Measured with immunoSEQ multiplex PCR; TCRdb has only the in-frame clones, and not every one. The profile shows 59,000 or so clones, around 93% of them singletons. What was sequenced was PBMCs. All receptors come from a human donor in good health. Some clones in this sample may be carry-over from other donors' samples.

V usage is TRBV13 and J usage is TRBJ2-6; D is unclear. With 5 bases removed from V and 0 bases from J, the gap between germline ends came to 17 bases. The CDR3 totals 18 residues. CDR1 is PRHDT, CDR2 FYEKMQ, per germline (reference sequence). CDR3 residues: CASSPARPQASGANVLTF. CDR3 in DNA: TGTGCCAGCAGCCCCGCGAGGCCTCAAGCCTCTGGGGCCAACGTCCTGACTTTC.

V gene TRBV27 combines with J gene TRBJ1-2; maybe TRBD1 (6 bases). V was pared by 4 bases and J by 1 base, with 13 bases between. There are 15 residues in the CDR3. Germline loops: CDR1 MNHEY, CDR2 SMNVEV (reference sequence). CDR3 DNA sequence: TGTGCCAGCAGTTCCATCCTGGACAGTAACTATGGCTACACCTTC. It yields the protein CASSSILDSNYGYTF.

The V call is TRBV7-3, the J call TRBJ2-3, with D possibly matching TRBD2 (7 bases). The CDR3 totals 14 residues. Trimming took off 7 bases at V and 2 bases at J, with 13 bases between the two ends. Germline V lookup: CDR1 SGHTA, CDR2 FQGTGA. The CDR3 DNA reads TGTGCCAGCAACCTGGGGGGGCACACAGATACGCAGTATTTT. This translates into CASNLGGHTDTQYF.

The CDR3: CASSQTSGLVHEQFF. DNA for the CDR3: TGTGCCAGCAGCCAGACTAGCGGGTTGGTCCATGAGCAGTTCTTC. The chain has TRBV13 and TRBJ2-1, with 10 positions matching TRBD2. CDR1 and CDR2 from the germline V gene are PRHDT and FYEKMQ (reference sequence). V lost 5 bases to trimming and J lost 8 bases; unmatched junction nucleotides: 9. This CDR3 has 15 residues.

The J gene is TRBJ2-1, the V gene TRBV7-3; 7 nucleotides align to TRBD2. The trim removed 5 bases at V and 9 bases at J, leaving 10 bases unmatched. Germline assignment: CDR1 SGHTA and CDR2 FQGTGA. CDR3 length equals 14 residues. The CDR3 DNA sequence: TGTGCCAGCAGCCCTCGGGGGGACCGGGCTGAGCAGTTCTTC. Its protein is CASSPRGDRAEQFF.

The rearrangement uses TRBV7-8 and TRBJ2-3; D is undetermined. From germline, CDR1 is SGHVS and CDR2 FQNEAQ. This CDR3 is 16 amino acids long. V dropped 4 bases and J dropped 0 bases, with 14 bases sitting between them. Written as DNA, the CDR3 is TGTGCCAGCAGCTACCGCGACACCCTTAGCACAGATACGCAGTATTTT. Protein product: CASSYRDTLSTDTQYF.

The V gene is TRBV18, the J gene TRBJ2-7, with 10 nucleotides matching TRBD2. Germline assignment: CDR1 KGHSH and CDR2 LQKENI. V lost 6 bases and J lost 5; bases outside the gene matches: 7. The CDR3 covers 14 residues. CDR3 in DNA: TGTGCCAGCTCCCCTAGCGGGAGAATCCACGAGCAGTACTTC. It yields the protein CASSPSGRIHEQYF.

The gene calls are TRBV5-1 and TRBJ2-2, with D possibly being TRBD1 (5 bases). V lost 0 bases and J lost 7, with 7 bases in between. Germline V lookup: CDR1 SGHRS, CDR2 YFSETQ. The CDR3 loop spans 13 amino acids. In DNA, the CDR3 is TGCGCCAGCAGCTTGGGGCAGGGCGGGGAGCTGTTTTTT. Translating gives CASSLGQGGELFF.

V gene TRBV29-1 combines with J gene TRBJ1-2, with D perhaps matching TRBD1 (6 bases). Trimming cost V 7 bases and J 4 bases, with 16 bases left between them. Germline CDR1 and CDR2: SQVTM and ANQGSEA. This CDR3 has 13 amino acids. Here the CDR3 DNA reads TGCAGCGCTCGAGAACAGGGAACCTATGGCTACACCTTC. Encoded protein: CSAREQGTYGYTF. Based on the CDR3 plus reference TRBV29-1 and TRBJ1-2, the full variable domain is SAVISQKPSRDICQRGTSLTIQCQVDSQVTMMFWYRQQPGQSLTLIATANQGSEATYESGFVIDKFPISRPNLTFSTLTVSNMSPEDSSIYLCSAREQGTYGYTFGSGTRLTVV.

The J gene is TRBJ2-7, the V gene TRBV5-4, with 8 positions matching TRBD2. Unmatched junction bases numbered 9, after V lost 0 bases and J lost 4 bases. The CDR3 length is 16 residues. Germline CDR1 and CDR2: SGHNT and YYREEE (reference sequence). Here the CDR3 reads CASSLVAASGRYEQYF. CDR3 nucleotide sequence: TGTGCCAGCAGCTTGGTAGCGGCTAGCGGGCGTTACGAGCAGTACTTC.

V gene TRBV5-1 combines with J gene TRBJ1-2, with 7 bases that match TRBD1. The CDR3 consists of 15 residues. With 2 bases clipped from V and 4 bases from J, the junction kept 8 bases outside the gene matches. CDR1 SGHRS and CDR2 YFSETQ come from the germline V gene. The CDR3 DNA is TGCGCCAGCAGCTTAACGATACAGGGGACCTATGGCTACACCTTC. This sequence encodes CASSLTIQGTYGYTF.

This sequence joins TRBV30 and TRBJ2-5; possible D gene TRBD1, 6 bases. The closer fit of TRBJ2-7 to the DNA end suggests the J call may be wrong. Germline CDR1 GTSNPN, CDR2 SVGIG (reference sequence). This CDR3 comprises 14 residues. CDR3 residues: CAWDNRDISYEQYF. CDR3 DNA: TGTGCCTGGGATAACCGGGACATCTCCTACGAGCAGTACTTC.

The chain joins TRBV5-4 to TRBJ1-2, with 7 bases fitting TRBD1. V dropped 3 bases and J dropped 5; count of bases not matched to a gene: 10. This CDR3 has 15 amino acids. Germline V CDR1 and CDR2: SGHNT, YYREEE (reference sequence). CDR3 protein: CASSSAVMTGYGYTF. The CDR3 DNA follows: TGTGCCAGCAGCTCAGCGGTGATGACAGGGTATGGCTACACCTTC.

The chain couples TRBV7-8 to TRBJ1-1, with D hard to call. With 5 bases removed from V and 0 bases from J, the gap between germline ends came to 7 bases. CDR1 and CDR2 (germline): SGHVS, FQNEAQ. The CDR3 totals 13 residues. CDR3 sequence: CASSANLNTEAFF. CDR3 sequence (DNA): TGTGCCAGCAGCGCCAACTTGAACACTGAAGCTTTCTTT.

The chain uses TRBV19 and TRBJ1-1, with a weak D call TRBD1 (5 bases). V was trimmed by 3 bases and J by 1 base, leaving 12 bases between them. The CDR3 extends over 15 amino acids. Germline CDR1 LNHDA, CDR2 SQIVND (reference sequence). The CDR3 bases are TGTGCCAGTAGTATTCTTGGGGGAGGGAACACTGAAGCTTTCTTT. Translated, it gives CASSILGGGNTEAFF.

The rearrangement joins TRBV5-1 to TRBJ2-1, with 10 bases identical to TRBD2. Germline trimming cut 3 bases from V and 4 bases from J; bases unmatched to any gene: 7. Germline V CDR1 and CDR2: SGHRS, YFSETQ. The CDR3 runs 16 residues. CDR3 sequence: CASSSSLAGAYNEQFF. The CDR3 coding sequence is TGCGCCAGCAGCTCTTCTCTAGCGGGGGCATACAATGAGCAGTTCTTC.

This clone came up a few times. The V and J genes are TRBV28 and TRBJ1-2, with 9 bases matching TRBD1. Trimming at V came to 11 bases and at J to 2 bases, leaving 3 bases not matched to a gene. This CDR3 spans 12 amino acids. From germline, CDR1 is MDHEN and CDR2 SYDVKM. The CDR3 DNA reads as TGTGCCGGCGGACAGGGGAACTATGGCTACACCTTC. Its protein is CAGGQGNYGYTF.

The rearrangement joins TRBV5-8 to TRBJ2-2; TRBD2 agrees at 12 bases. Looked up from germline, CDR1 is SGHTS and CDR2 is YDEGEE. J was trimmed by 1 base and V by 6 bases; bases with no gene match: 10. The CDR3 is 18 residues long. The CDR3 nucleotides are TGTGCCAGCACCCCGGGACTAGCGGGCGAGGAGAACACCGGGGAGCTGTTTTTT. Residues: CASTPGLAGEENTGELFF.

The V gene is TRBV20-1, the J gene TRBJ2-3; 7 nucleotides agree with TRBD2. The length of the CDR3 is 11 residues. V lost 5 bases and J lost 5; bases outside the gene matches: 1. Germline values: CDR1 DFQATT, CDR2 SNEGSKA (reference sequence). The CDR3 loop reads CSAGRGDTQYF. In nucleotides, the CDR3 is TGCAGTGCTGGGAGGGGAGATACGCAGTATTTT.

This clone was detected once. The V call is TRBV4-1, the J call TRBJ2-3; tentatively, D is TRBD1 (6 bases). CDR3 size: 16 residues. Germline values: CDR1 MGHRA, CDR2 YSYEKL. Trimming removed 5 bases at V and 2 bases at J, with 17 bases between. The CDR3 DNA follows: TGCGCCAGCAGCTTCCGACCAGGGGCTTTCACAGATACGCAGTATTTT. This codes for CASSFRPGAFTDTQYF.

CDR3 sequence: CASTKTGVNYGYTF. DNA for the CDR3: TGTGCCAGCACCAAGACAGGAGTTAACTATGGCTACACCTTC. The chain has TRBV5-4 and TRBJ1-2; D is perhaps TRBD1 (6 bases). V was shortened by 6 bases and J by 1 base, with 13 bases between the two germline ends. In germline, CDR1 is SGHNT, CDR2 YYREEE (reference sequence). CDR3 length: 14 residues.

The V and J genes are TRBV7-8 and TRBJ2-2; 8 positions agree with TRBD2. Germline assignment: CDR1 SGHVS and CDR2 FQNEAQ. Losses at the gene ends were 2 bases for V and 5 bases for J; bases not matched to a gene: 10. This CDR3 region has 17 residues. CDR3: CASSLRSSGSGTGELFF. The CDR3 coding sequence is TGTGCCAGCAGCTTACGATCCAGCGGGAGTGGTACCGGGGAGCTGTTTTTT.

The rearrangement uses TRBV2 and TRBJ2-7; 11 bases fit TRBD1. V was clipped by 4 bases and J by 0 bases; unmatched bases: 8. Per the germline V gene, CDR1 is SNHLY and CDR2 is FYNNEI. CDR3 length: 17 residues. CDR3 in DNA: TGTGCCAGCAGTGGAGACCGGGACAGGGGGGTCTCCTACGAGCAGTACTTC. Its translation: CASSGDRDRGVSYEQYF.

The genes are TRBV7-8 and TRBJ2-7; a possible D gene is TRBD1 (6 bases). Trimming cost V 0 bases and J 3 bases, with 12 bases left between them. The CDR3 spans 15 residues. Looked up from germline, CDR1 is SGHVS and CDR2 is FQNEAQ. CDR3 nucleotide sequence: TGTGCCAGCAGCTTAGCCCCGGGACAAGACTACGAGCAGTACTTC. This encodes CASSLAPGQDYEQYF. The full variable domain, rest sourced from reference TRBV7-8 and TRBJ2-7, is GAGVSQSPRYKVAKRGQDVALRCDPISGHVSLFWYQQALGQGPEFLTYFQNEAQLDKSGLPSDRFFAERPEGSVSTLKIQRTQQEDSAVYLCASSLAPGQDYEQYFGPGTRLTVT.

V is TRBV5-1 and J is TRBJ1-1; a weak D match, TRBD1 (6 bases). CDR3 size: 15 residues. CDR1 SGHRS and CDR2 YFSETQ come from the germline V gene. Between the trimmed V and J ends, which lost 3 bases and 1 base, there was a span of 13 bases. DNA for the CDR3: TGCGCCAGCAGCTACTCCGGACAGCCGAACACTGAAGCTTTCTTT. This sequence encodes CASSYSGQPNTEAFF.

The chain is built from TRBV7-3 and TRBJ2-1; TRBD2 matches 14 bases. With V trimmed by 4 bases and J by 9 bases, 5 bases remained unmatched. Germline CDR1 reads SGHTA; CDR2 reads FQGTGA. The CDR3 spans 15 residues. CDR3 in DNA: TGTGCCAGCAGCTCCAGACTAGCGGGAGGGGGTGAGCAGTTCTTC. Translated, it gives CASSSRLAGGGEQFF.

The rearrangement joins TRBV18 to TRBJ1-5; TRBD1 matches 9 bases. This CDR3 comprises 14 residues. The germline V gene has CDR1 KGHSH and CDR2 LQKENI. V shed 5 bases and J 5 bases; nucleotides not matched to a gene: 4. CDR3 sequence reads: CASSRQGEDQPQHF. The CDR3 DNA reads TGTGCCAGCTCAAGACAGGGGGAAGATCAGCCCCAGCATTTT. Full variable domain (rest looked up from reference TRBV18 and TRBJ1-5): NAGVMQNPRHLVRRRGQEARLRCSPMKGHSHVYWYRQLPEEGLKFMVYLQKENIIDESGMPKERFSAEFPKEGPSILRIQQVVRGDSAAYFCASSRQGEDQPQHFGDGTRLSIL.